The clone carrying this T cell receptor beta chain showed up just once. This entry comes from a study of blood T cell repertoires in COVID-19. About the study: From the United States, Italy and Spain came samples of acute and convalescent COVID-19. Sample material is recorded as cDNA or gDNA derived from T cells, B-cell-depleted T cells, or PBMCs.

The CDR3 is made up of 14 amino acids. The junction had 6 bases not matched to a gene; V was cut back by 3 bases and J by 7 bases. CDR1 and CDR2 from the germline V gene are DFQATT and SNEGSKA (reference sequence). In the authors' methods: How many nucleated cells were present was estimated from reference gene primer amplification. This table comes from immunoSEQ multiplex PCR, and its TCRdb copy is limited to in-frame clones, with some not included. From that table come the V and J calls and clone size; the DNA was used to work out D and trimming. The table lists about 120,000 clones, roughly 80% of them singletons.

Sequences were obtained from peripheral blood. This TCR was recovered from a man aged 45-65 years with acute or convalescent COVID-19. J is TRBJ1-6 and V is TRBV20-1; 7 bases map to TRBD1. CDR3 sequence reads: CSASRQGKNSPLHF. CDR3 in DNA: TGCAGTGCTAGTAGACAGGGAAAAAATTCACCCCTCCACTTT.